A selection of T cell receptor beta chains follows, all from one sample in a study of blood T cell repertoires in COVID-19. This table comes from immunoSEQ multiplex PCR, and its TCRdb copy is limited to in-frame clones, with some not included. The table shows about 71,000 clones, with 82% occurring only once. The sequenced sample was peripheral blood. The source is a woman aged 80 or over with acute or convalescent COVID-19. The CDR3 runs from the conserved cysteine through the conserved F or W. A D gene is named only where the DNA matches it firmly. Clone size appears in some rows only: once, few, many, or a class for an expanded clone.

v_call: TRBV27
j_call: TRBJ2-1
d_call: TRBD1
clone_size: .
cdr3_nt: TGTGCCAGCAGTTCTCAATTCTGGACAGGGGGTATCTACTCCTACAATGAGCAGTTCTTC
cdr3_aa: CASSSQFWTGGIYSYNEQFF

v_call: TRBV2
j_call: TRBJ1-3
d_call: TRBD1
clone_size: .
cdr3_nt: TGTGCCAGCAGTGAGACGCCAGGGGGTTTTAACACCATATATTTT
cdr3_aa: CASSETPGGFNTIYF

v_call: TRBV27
j_call: TRBJ2-3
d_call: .
clone_size: .
cdr3_nt: TGTGCCAGCACCTTTCTCGGGAGAGGCACAGATACGCAGTATTTT
cdr3_aa: CASTFLGRGTDTQYF

v_call: TRBV3-1/TRBV3-2
j_call: TRBJ2-3
d_call: .
clone_size: few
cdr3_nt: TGTGCCAGCAGCCTCAGGGGTGGCCCTCTCACAGATACGCAGTATTTT
cdr3_aa: CASSLRGGPLTDTQYF

v_call: TRBV28
j_call: TRBJ2-7
d_call: .
clone_size: few
cdr3_nt: TGTGCCAGCAGCCGGGTCACCTACGAGCAGTACTTC
cdr3_aa: CASSRVTYEQYF

v_call: TRBV5-1
j_call: TRBJ1-5
d_call: TRBD1
clone_size: .
cdr3_nt: TGCGCCAGCAGCCCAGGGACAGGGGTTGAGCCCCAGCATTTT
cdr3_aa: CASSPGTGVEPQHF

v_call: TRBV6-2/TRBV6-3
j_call: TRBJ2-5
d_call: TRBD2
clone_size: .
cdr3_nt: TGTGCCAGCAGTTACCCGGGACTAGCGGTAGAGACCCAGTACTTC
cdr3_aa: CASSYPGLAVETQYF

v_call: TRBV29-1
j_call: TRBJ2-3
d_call: .
clone_size: .
cdr3_nt: TGCAGCGTTACATACCCGGGACTGGATACGCAGTATTTT
cdr3_aa: CSVTYPGLDTQYF

v_call: TRBV5-4
j_call: TRBJ2-7
d_call: TRBD2
clone_size: .
cdr3_nt: TGTGCCAGCAGCCTTGGGACTAGCGGGCTCTACGAGCAGTACTTC
cdr3_aa: CASSLGTSGLYEQYF

v_call: TRBV11-3
j_call: TRBJ2-1
d_call: TRBD2
clone_size: few
cdr3_nt: TGTGCCAGCAGCTTAGGCCTAGCGGGAGGACACAATGAGCAGTTCTTC
cdr3_aa: CASSLGLAGGHNEQFF

v_call: TRBV6-4
j_call: TRBJ1-1
d_call: TRBD1
clone_size: few
cdr3_nt: TGTGCCAGCCGGAAGGACAGGGGGCGGAGGTCTGAAGCTTTCTTT
cdr3_aa: CASRKDRGRRSEAFF

v_call: TRBV3-1/TRBV3-2
j_call: TRBJ2-1
d_call: .
clone_size: .
cdr3_nt: TGTGCCAGCAGCCAAGTTCGGGGGGCCGAGCAGTTCTTC
cdr3_aa: CASSQVRGAEQFF

v_call: TRBV29-1
j_call: TRBJ2-7
d_call: TRBD1
clone_size: .
cdr3_nt: TGCAGCGTCACAGGGGGCTTCTCCTACGAGCAGTACTTC
cdr3_aa: CSVTGGFSYEQYF

v_call: TRBV30
j_call: TRBJ1-2
d_call: .
clone_size: .
cdr3_nt: TGTGCCTGGAGCGACTTTCATGGCTACACCTTC
cdr3_aa: CAWSDFHGYTF

v_call: TRBV9
j_call: TRBJ1-2
d_call: .
clone_size: .
cdr3_nt: TGTGCCAGCAGCGTCCCAGTGAACTATGGCTACACCTTC
cdr3_aa: CASSVPVNYGYTF

v_call: TRBV10-1
j_call: TRBJ2-7
d_call: TRBD2
clone_size: .
cdr3_nt: TGCGCCAGCAGTGAGTCTGGACTAGCGGGAGTCTCCTACGAGCAGTACTTC
cdr3_aa: CASSESGLAGVSYEQYF

v_call: TRBV29-1
j_call: TRBJ1-1
d_call: .
clone_size: .
cdr3_nt: TGCAGCGTTGCAATCGGGGGAGTGCCTGAAGCTTTCTTT
cdr3_aa: CSVAIGGVPEAFF

v_call: TRBV7-9
j_call: TRBJ2-3
d_call: .
clone_size: .
cdr3_nt: TGTGCCAGCAGGAACCTAGCGGATACGCAGTATTTT
cdr3_aa: CASRNLADTQYF

v_call: TRBV5-1
j_call: TRBJ2-1
d_call: TRBD2
clone_size: .
cdr3_nt: TGCGCCAGCAGCCGAGCGGCTAGCGGGAGACTTAGCTCCTACAATGAGCAGTTCTTC
cdr3_aa: CASSRAASGRLSSYNEQFF

v_call: TRBV21-1
j_call: TRBJ1-2
d_call: .
clone_size: .
cdr3_nt: TGTGCCAGCAGCAAGGAGCCCGCCTATGGCTACACCTTC
cdr3_aa: CASSKEPAYGYTF

v_call: TRBV19
j_call: TRBJ2-7
d_call: .
clone_size: .
cdr3_nt: TGTGCCAGTAGTATACGGGGACCTGGGGGGGAGCAGTACTTC
cdr3_aa: CASSIRGPGGEQYF

v_call: TRBV29-1
j_call: TRBJ2-5
d_call: .
clone_size: .
cdr3_nt: TGCAGCGTCGGCCGACCAGGGAAAGAGACCCAGTACTTC
cdr3_aa: CSVGRPGKETQYF

v_call: TRBV6-5
j_call: TRBJ1-5
d_call: .
clone_size: .
cdr3_nt: TGTGCCAGCAGTCCCCGGGGGGCTGGGAATCAGCCCCAGCATTTT
cdr3_aa: CASSPRGAGNQPQHF

v_call: TRBV27
j_call: TRBJ2-1
d_call: TRBD2
clone_size: .
cdr3_nt: TGTGCCAGCAGTTTAGAGGTAGCGGGAGGACATGTGTATGAGCAGTTCTTC
cdr3_aa: CASSLEVAGGHVYEQFF

v_call: TRBV12-3/TRBV12-4
j_call: TRBJ1-1
d_call: .
clone_size: once
cdr3_nt: TGTGCCAGCATGTCGGGACACGGGACTGAAGCTTTCTTT
cdr3_aa: CASMSGHGTEAFF

v_call: TRBV28
j_call: TRBJ1-4
d_call: TRBD1
clone_size: once
cdr3_nt: TGTGCCAGCAGGAACAGGGGCCCTAATGAAAAACTGTTTTTT
cdr3_aa: CASRNRGPNEKLFF

v_call: TRBV30
j_call: TRBJ1-2
d_call: .
clone_size: many
cdr3_nt: TGTGCCTGGAGTGTACGGAGACAGGCCTCCTTC
cdr3_aa: CAWSVRRQASF

v_call: TRBV7-6
j_call: TRBJ2-5
d_call: TRBD1
clone_size: .
cdr3_nt: TGTGCCAGCAGCCCATGGGCAGGGGGCGCATCCTTCCAAGAGACCCAGTACTTC
cdr3_aa: CASSPWAGGASFQETQYF

v_call: TRBV30
j_call: TRBJ1-1
d_call: TRBD1
clone_size: .
cdr3_nt: TGTGCCTGGTCTCGGGACAGGAGGGTCCTTGAAGCTTTCTTT
cdr3_aa: CAWSRDRRVLEAFF

v_call: TRBV19
j_call: TRBJ2-1
d_call: .
clone_size: .
cdr3_nt: TGTGCCAGTAGGGGCGGGACCCTTTGGGAGCAGTTCTTC
cdr3_aa: CASRGGTLWEQFF

v_call: TRBV11-3
j_call: TRBJ2-1
d_call: TRBD2
clone_size: .
cdr3_nt: TGTGCCAGCAGCTTAGAACTAGCGGGGGTAAACAATGAGCAGTTCTTC
cdr3_aa: CASSLELAGVNNEQFF

v_call: TRBV6-6
j_call: TRBJ1-2
d_call: .
clone_size: .
cdr3_nt: TGTGCCAGCAGCGAGCTACCCAACTATGGCTACACCTTC
cdr3_aa: CASSELPNYGYTF

v_call: TRBV19
j_call: TRBJ2-2
d_call: .
clone_size: .
cdr3_nt: TGTGCCAGTAGTATCTTAGGAGGGGGCGCGGGAACCGGGGAGCTGTTTTTT
cdr3_aa: CASSILGGGAGTGELFF

v_call: TRBV2
j_call: TRBJ2-7
d_call: TRBD1
clone_size: .
cdr3_nt: TGTGCCAGCAGACTTGACAGGGGTTACGAGCAGTACTTC
cdr3_aa: CASRLDRGYEQYF

v_call: TRBV25-1
j_call: TRBJ2-5
d_call: .
clone_size: .
cdr3_nt: TGTGCCAGCAGTGAATACGGGAAACAGCTGAGAGAGACCCAGTACTTC
cdr3_aa: CASSEYGKQLRETQYF

v_call: TRBV9
j_call: TRBJ2-3
d_call: TRBD2
clone_size: .
cdr3_nt: TGTGCCAGCAGCGGACTAGCGGGAGATACGCAGTATTTT
cdr3_aa: CASSGLAGDTQYF